This TCR beta chain came from a study of blood T cells in healthy people across ages. Alongside a J-beta primer mix, a sample-barcoded 5' primer served in a second PCR lasting about 7 to 12 cycles. Each cDNA molecule, via a template-switch adaptor with 12 random nucleotides, was tagged. MiXCR, applied by TCRdb to the 5' RACE reads, yields one record per CDR3 protein. The sample lists hundreds of thousands of distinct CDR3 sequences, approximately 53% occurring once. Germline values: CDR1 SSHAT, CDR2 FNYEAQ (reference sequence). The CDR3 length is 16 residues. On this clonotype: At one end the junction does not follow the germline gene, possibly because of a read error.

The sequenced sample was blood. The J gene is TRBJ1-2, the V gene TRBV7-7; D is perhaps TRBD1 (5 bases). This clonotype was obtained from a middle-aged man in good health. CDR3 sequence: CASTHHHVGTTSGYTF. The CDR3 coding sequence is TGTGCTAGCACCCATCACCATGTGGGGACTACGTCTGGCTACACCTTC.